This T cell receptor (beta chain) was retrieved from a study of blood T cell repertoires in COVID-19. Study at large: Researchers got acute and convalescent COVID-19 samples from the United States, Italy and Spain.

Unmatched junction bases numbered 8, after V lost 7 bases and J lost 2 bases. Germline V lookup: CDR1 SGHVS, CDR2 FNYEAQ. The CDR3 length is 14 residues. Per the authors' pipeline: Estimation of nucleated cell counts relied on the amplification of reference gene primers. Measured with immunoSEQ multiplex PCR; TCRdb has only the in-frame clones, and not every one. V and J calls and clone size come straight from that table; D and trimming were deduced from the DNA. The sample contains tens of thousands of clones, over 70% of which appear only once. V and J are TRBV7-6 and TRBJ2-7; 7 nucleotides agree with TRBD2. The specimen was peripheral blood. The origin of this receptor is a man older than 75 with acute or convalescent COVID-19. CDR3 region: CASTQGEGPYEQYF. DNA of the CDR3: TGTGCCAGCACCCAAGGGGAGGGCCCCTACGAGCAGTACTTC.